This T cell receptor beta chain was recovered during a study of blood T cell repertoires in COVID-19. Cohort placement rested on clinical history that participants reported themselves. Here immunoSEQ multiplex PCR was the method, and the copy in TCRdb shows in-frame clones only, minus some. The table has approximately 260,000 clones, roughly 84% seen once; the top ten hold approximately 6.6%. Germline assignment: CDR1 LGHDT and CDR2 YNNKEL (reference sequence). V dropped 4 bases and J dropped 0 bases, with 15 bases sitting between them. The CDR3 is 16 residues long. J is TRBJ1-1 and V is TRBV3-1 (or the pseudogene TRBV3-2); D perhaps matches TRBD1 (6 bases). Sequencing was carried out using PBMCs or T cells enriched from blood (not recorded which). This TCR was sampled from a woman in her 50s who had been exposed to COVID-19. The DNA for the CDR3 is TGTGCCAGCAGCCCAGGAAGGACAGCCATGAACACTGAAGCTTTCTTT. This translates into CASSPGRTAMNTEAFF.